Shown below are 30 T cell receptor beta chains from a single sample sequenced in a study of T cell responses to AZD1222 COVID-19 vaccine. Produced via immunoSEQ multiplex PCR; TCRdb's table is partial and in-frame only. The sample holds some 140,000 clones; 70% to 90% are singletons and the top ten take about 1.9%. Sequences were derived from peripheral blood, sampled on day 0 of AZD1222 vaccination. Receptors were obtained from an adult in good health.

This clone came up once. The chain carries TRBV19 and TRBJ1-1, with D unresolved. Germline assignment: CDR1 LNHDA and CDR2 SQIVND (reference sequence). The CDR3 runs 13 residues. V lost 3 bases and J 4 bases, leaving 9 bases between the germline ends. The CDR3 coding sequence is TGTGCCAGTAGTATGGGGTTTCCCACTGAAGCTTTCTTT. This codes for CASSMGFPTEAFF.

The chain combines TRBV24-1 with TRBJ2-3, with D perhaps assigned TRBD1 or TRBD2 (5 bases each). This CDR3 comprises 16 residues. V lost 4 bases to trimming and J lost 3 bases, with 16 bases between them. Germline CDR1 reads KGHDR; CDR2 reads SFDVKD. CDR3 DNA: TGTGCCACCAGTGACCCAGGGCCCGGGGTTACAGATACGCAGTATTTT. This sequence encodes CATSDPGPGVTDTQYF.

The J gene is TRBJ2-7, the V gene TRBV27, with a tentative D call TRBD1 (7 bases). Germline CDR1 is MNHEY and CDR2 is SMNVEV (reference sequence). The CDR3 has 12 amino acids. V lost 10 bases and J 4 bases, leaving 14 bases between the germline ends. The CDR3 nucleotides are TGTGCCACAGGGGGGAGTAGGTACGAGCAGTACTTC. Amino acid sequence: CATGGSRYEQYF.

V gene TRBV28 combines with J gene TRBJ1-1, with D possibly being TRBD1 (6 bases). The germline V gene encodes CDR1 MDHEN and CDR2 SYDVKM. Trimming removed 6 bases at V and 9 bases at J, with 23 bases between. The CDR3 has 15 amino acids. CDR3 nucleotides: TGTGCCAGCAGCCTCCTGCAGGGGACATTGGCGAAAGCTTTCTTT. Amino acids: CASSLLQGTLAKAFF.

The chain recombines TRBV5-1 with TRBJ1-4; perhaps TRBD1 as D (5 bases). CDR3 length: 16 amino acids. The germline V gene encodes CDR1 SGHRS and CDR2 YFSETQ. V dropped 2 bases and J dropped 2 bases, with 13 bases sitting between them. The CDR3 here is CASSFFGARTNEKLFF. The CDR3 region has the DNA TGCGCCAGCAGCTTTTTCGGGGCGCGGACTAATGAAAAACTGTTTTTT.

The chain is built from TRBV3-1 (or the pseudogene TRBV3-2) and TRBJ2-3; no definite D call. Per germline, CDR1 LGHDT and CDR2 YNNKEL (reference sequence). This CDR3 spans 12 amino acids. Trimming cost V 4 bases and J 8 bases, with 10 bases left between them. The CDR3 sequence: CASSLPRGTQYF. Here the CDR3 DNA reads TGTGCCAGCAGCCTCCCTCGCGGTACGCAGTATTTT.

This chain connects TRBV19 to TRBJ2-2; no reliable D call. Deletions cut 5 bases from V and 6 bases from J, with 25 bases between. The CDR3 spans 18 residues. Per the germline V gene, CDR1 is LNHDA and CDR2 is SQIVND (reference sequence). The CDR3 DNA follows: TGTGCCAGTAGTTTAATAGGGCCAGGCGTGGATATGGCCGGGGAGCTGTTTTTT. Translation gives CASSLIGPGVDMAGELFF.

The rearrangement uses TRBV18 and TRBJ2-7; tentatively, D is TRBD2 (6 bases). The CDR3 contains 14 residues. CDR1 is KGHSH and CDR2 is LQKENI in the germline V gene. The germline V and J ends were trimmed by 6 bases and 0 bases, with 12 bases remaining between them. The CDR3 DNA reads as TGTGCCAGCTCCGGGACTGATAGCTCCTACGAGCAGTACTTC. Translation gives CASSGTDSSYEQYF. Using reference TRBV18 and TRBJ2-7 for the parts outside the CDR3, the full variable domain is NAGVMQNPRHLVRRRGQEARLRCSPMKGHSHVYWYRQLPEEGLKFMVYLQKENIIDESGMPKERFSAEFPKEGPSILRIQQVVRGDSAAYFCASSGTDSSYEQYFGPGTRLTVT.

V is TRBV12-3 or TRBV12-4 and J is TRBJ1-3; 7 bases line up with TRBD1. The CDR3 totals 13 residues. The trim removed 3 bases at V and 5 bases at J, leaving 1 base unmatched. The CDR3 reads CASSFRGRNTIYF. CDR3 sequence (DNA): TGTGCCAGCAGTTTCAGGGGGAGAAACACCATATATTTT.

This clone was picked up a small number of times. The genes are TRBV4-2 and TRBJ1-2; 11 positions match TRBD1. The germline V gene encodes CDR1 LGHNA and CDR2 YNFKEQ. The CDR3 is 17 residues long. V shed 0 bases and J 8 bases; nucleotides not matched to a gene: 11. CDR3 bases: TGTGCCAGCAGCCAAGACGTGGGACAGGGGGATATGGAGGGCTACACCTTC. This translates into CASSQDVGQGDMEGYTF.

This sequence joins TRBV28 and TRBJ2-2; no reliable D call. The germline CDR1 and CDR2 sequences are MDHEN and SYDVKM. V shed 6 bases and J shed 4 bases, with 15 bases lying between them. The CDR3 length is 15 residues. As DNA, the CDR3 is TGTGCCAGCAGCCCCGGACGCACGGGCACCGGGGAGCTGTTTTTT. It is translated as CASSPGRTGTGELFF.

This clone was detected once. The gene calls are TRBV19 and TRBJ1-5; D remains unclear. Germline V gives CDR1 LNHDA, CDR2 SQIVND (reference sequence). The CDR3 totals 12 residues. CDR3 DNA sequence: TGTGCTGGAGGGTATAGCAATCAGCCCCAGCATTTT. It specifies CAGGYSNQPQHF.

The rearrangement links TRBV3-1 (or the pseudogene TRBV3-2) to TRBJ1-4; 8 bases align to TRBD1. Germline V gene sequence: CDR1 LGHDT, CDR2 YNNKEL (reference sequence). Unmatched junction bases numbered 9, after V lost 3 bases and J lost 0 bases. This CDR3 contains 18 residues. The CDR3 DNA sequence: TGTGCCAGCAGCCAGACAGGGGTGGGGCTCGCAACTAATGAAAAACTGTTTTTT. It yields the protein CASSQTGVGLATNEKLFF.

V is TRBV2 and J is TRBJ1-4; maybe TRBD1 (5 bases). Germline V gene sequence: CDR1 SNHLY, CDR2 FYNNEI. This CDR3 region has 19 residues. V was trimmed by 2 bases and J by 4 bases, leaving 23 bases between them. CDR3 loop: CASSEITFPTVLGNEKLFF. CDR3 DNA: TGTGCCAGCAGTGAAATTACTTTTCCGACAGTTCTAGGTAATGAAAAACTGTTTTTT. Supplemented by reference TRBV2 and TRBJ1-4, the full variable domain reads EPEVTQTPSHQVTQMGQEVILRCVPISNHLYFYWYRQILGQKVEFLVSFYNNEISEKSEIFDDQFSVERPDGSNFTLKIRSTKLEDSAMYFCASSEITFPTVLGNEKLFFGSGTQLSVL.

This chain connects TRBV5-1 to TRBJ2-1; 10 nucleotides agree with TRBD1. The CDR3 runs 15 residues. Unmatched junction bases numbered 8, after V lost 6 bases and J lost 5 bases. Germline CDR1 is SGHRS and CDR2 is YFSETQ. In nucleotides, the CDR3 is TGCGCCAGCATCGAAACGGGACAGGGGAACAATGAGCAGTTCTTC. Protein product: CASIETGQGNNEQFF.

The rearrangement joins TRBV7-8 to TRBJ1-3; TRBD1 matches at 7 bases. CDR1 is SGHVS and CDR2 is FQNEAQ in the germline V gene. J was trimmed by 2 bases and V by 4 bases; bases with no gene match: 14. This CDR3 has 18 residues. For the CDR3, the DNA is TGTGCCAGCAGCTCTAGAGGAAGAACAGGGGAGGCTGGAAACACCATATATTTT. Protein product: CASSSRGRTGEAGNTIYF.

This rearrangement joins TRBV2 to TRBJ1-2, with D hard to call. CDR3 length: 13 amino acids. From germline, CDR1 is SNHLY and CDR2 FYNNEI. Trimming took 4 bases from V and 7 from J, leaving 13 bases between them. The DNA for the CDR3 is TGTGCCAGCAGTGGGGTGGGTGGTGTTGGCTACACCTTC. Its protein is CASSGVGGVGYTF.

This chain links TRBV6-5 with TRBJ1-1, with 7 bases lining up with TRBD1. This CDR3 comprises 15 residues. The germline V gene has CDR1 MNHEY and CDR2 SVGAGI. The trim removed 5 bases at V and 1 base at J, leaving 7 bases unmatched. CDR3 coding DNA: TGTGCCAGCAGTCCGGCGACAGGGCCGAACACTGAAGCTTTCTTT. Its translation is CASSPATGPNTEAFF.

The rearrangement uses TRBV7-2 and TRBJ2-7, with 7 bases aligning to TRBD1. V dropped 2 bases and J dropped 7; count of bases not matched to a gene: 8. The CDR3 is made up of 14 amino acids. CDR1 and CDR2 (germline): SGHTA, FQGNSA. This CDR3 is CASSLFTGAGEQYF. For the CDR3, the DNA is TGTGCCAGCAGCTTATTCACAGGGGCTGGTGAGCAGTACTTC.

The CDR3 nucleotides read TGTGCCAGCAGGAGCCCCCTGACCCTGAGCACCGGGGAGCTGTTTTTT. It is translated as CASRSPLTLSTGELFF. This chain uses TRBV27 with TRBJ2-2, with no clear D. The CDR3 is 16 amino acids. V lost 6 bases and J lost 4, with 18 bases in between. Germline-derived CDR1 and CDR2 are MNHEY and SMNVEV (reference sequence).

The gene calls are TRBV18 and TRBJ1-2; D is perhaps TRBD1 (5 bases). Trimming stripped 4 bases from V and 2 bases from J, with 11 bases between. This CDR3 contains 14 residues. Germline values: CDR1 KGHSH, CDR2 LQKENI. DNA of the CDR3: TGTGCCAGCTCACTAGCCGGGACCAACTATGGCTACACCTTC. It encodes CASSLAGTNYGYTF.

This clone occurred a few times. V and J are TRBV5-8 and TRBJ2-5; 10 bases agree with TRBD2. This CDR3 has 14 residues. CDR1 is SGHTS and CDR2 is YDEGEE in the germline V gene. Unmatched junction bases numbered 4, after V lost 4 bases and J lost 4 bases. Written as DNA, the CDR3 is TGTGCCAGCAGCCAACTAGCGGGGAGAGAGACCCAGTACTTC. Its translation: CASSQLAGRETQYF.

V and J are TRBV29-1 and TRBJ2-1, with 7 bases that match TRBD2. V lost 7 bases and J lost 5; bases outside the gene matches: 11. The CDR3 length is 14 residues. Germline CDR1 reads SQVTM; CDR2 reads ANQGSEA. This chain's CDR3 is CSAPGGYSHNEQFF. The CDR3 nucleotides read TGCAGCGCCCCGGGGGGATACAGTCACAATGAGCAGTTCTTC.

This chain uses TRBV19 with TRBJ1-1; weak D call: TRBD1 (5 bases). CDR3 length: 13 residues. The germline V and J ends were trimmed by 5 bases and 9 bases, with 16 bases remaining between them. Looked up from germline, CDR1 is LNHDA and CDR2 is SQIVND (reference sequence). CDR3 sequence reads: CASSAGTWGKAFF. Written as DNA, the CDR3 is TGTGCCAGTAGTGCTGGTACCTGGGGGAAAGCTTTCTTT.

The rearrangement uses TRBV9 and TRBJ2-5; 9 nucleotides match TRBD2. The CDR3 sequence is 17 residues long. CDR1 and CDR2 (germline): SGDLS, YYNGEE. Trimming removed 4 bases from V and 4 bases from J; junction bases left unmatched: 14. CDR3 protein: CASSLSGGPSSLETQYF. CDR3 coding DNA: TGTGCCAGCAGCCTCAGCGGGGGGCCATCAAGTCTAGAGACCCAGTACTTC.

The chain joins TRBV5-1 to TRBJ2-7; D could derive from TRBD1 or TRBD2 (5 bases each). The CDR3 runs 16 residues. Between the trimmed V and J ends, which lost 2 bases and 2 bases, there was a span of 17 bases. The germline V gene encodes CDR1 SGHRS and CDR2 YFSETQ. The CDR3 DNA is TGCGCCAGCAGCTTCTCCTCGGGACGCTTAACCTACGAGCAGTACTTC. It yields the protein CASSFSSGRLTYEQYF.

The genes are TRBV29-1 and TRBJ1-3; 7 bases align to TRBD1. This CDR3 spans 15 amino acids. V lost 6 bases, J lost 0 bases, and 8 bases stayed unmatched. Germline CDR1 is SQVTM and CDR2 is ANQGSEA. The CDR3 spells CSVQDRQVSGNTIYF. The CDR3, as DNA: TGCAGCGTCCAGGACAGGCAAGTCTCTGGAAACACCATATATTTT.

This clone was detected only once. V and J are TRBV3-1 (or the pseudogene TRBV3-2) and TRBJ1-1; D is possibly TRBD1 (5 bases). The V end was cut by 2 bases, the J end by 1 base, with 14 bases between. Germline-derived CDR1 and CDR2 are LGHDT and YNNKEL (reference sequence). The CDR3 spans 16 residues. This chain's CDR3 is CASSQIGAASNTEAFF. The CDR3 nucleotides read TGTGCCAGCAGCCAAATAGGGGCAGCCTCGAACACTGAAGCTTTCTTT.

The gene calls are TRBV11-2 and TRBJ1-1, with TRBD1 as a possible D gene (6 bases). Trimming shortened V by 5 bases and J by 4 bases, and 20 bases separated the two germline ends. The CDR3 covers 16 residues. In germline, CDR1 is SGHAT, CDR2 FQNNGV. The CDR3: CASSLPDRLGVTEAFF. CDR3 DNA sequence: TGTGCCAGCAGCCTTCCCGACAGGCTGGGTGTCACTGAAGCTTTCTTT.

This clone was seen a few times. The chain joins TRBV11-2 to TRBJ1-2; no definite D call. CDR3 length equals 14 residues. Germline V gene data show CDR1 as SGHAT and CDR2 as FQNNGV. Trimming removed 0 bases from V and 2 bases from J, with 7 bases in between. This CDR3 is CASSLERLNYGYTF. The CDR3 DNA sequence: TGTGCCAGCAGCTTAGAAAGGCTAAACTATGGCTACACCTTC.